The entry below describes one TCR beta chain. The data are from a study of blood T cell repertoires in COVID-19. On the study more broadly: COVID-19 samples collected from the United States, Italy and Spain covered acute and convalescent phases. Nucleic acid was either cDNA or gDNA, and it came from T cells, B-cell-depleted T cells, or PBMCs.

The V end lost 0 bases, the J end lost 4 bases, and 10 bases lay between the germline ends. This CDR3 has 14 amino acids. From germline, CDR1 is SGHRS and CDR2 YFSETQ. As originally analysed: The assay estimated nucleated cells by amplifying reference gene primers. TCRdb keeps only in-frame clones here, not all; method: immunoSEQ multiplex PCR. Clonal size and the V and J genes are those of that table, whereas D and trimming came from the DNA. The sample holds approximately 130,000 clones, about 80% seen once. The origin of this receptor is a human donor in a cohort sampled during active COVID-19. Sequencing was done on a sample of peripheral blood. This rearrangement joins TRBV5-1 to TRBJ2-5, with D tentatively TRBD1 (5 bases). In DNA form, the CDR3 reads TGCGCCAGCAGCTTGGGCAGGGCAGGAGAGACCCAGTACTTC. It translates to CASSLGRAGETQYF.